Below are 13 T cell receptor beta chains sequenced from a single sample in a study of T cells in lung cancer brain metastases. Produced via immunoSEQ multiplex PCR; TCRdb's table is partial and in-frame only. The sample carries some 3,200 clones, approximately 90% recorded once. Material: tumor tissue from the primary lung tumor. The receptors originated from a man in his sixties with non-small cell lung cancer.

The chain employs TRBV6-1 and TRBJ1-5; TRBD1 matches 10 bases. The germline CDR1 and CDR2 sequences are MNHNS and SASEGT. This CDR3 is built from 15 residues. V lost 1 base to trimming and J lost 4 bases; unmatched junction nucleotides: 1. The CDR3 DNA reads TGTGCCAGCAGTGAAGGGGGACAGGGGAATCAGCCCCAGCATTTT. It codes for CASSEGGQGNQPQHF.

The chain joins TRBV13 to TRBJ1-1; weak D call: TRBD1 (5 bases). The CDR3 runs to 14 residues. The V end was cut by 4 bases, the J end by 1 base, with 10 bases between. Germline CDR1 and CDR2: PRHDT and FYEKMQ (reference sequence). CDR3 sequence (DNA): TGTGCCAGCAGCTGGGGGGGGACGAACACTGAAGCTTTCTTT. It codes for CASSWGGTNTEAFF.

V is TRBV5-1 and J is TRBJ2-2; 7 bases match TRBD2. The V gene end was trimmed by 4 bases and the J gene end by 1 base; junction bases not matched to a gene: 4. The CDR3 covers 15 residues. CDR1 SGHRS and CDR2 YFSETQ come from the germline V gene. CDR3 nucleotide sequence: TGCGCCAGCAGCGAATTAGCGGGGAACACCGGGGAGCTGTTTTTT. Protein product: CASSELAGNTGELFF.

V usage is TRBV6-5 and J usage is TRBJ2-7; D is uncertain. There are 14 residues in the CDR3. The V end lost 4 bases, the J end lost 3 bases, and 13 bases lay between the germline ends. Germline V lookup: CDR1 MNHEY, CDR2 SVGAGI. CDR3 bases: TGTGCCAGCAGTTCGACGGCGGATGGCTACGAGCAGTACTTC. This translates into CASSSTADGYEQYF.

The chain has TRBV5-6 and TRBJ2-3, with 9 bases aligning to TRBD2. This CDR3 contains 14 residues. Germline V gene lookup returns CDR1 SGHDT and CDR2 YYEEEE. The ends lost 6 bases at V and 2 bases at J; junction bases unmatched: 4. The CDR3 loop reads CASILAGVTDTQYF. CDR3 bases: TGTGCCAGCATTTTAGCGGGGGTCACAGATACGCAGTATTTT.

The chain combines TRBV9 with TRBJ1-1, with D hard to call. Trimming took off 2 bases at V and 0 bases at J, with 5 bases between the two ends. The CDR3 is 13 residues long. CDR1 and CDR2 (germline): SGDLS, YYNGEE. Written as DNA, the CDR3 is TGTGCCAGCAGCGTGAATTTGAACACTGAAGCTTTCTTT. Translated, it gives CASSVNLNTEAFF.

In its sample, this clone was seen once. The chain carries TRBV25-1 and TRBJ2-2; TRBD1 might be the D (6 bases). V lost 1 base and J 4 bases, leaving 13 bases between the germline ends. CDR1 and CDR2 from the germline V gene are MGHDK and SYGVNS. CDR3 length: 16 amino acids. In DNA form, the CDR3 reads TGTGCCAGCAGTGAATCCAGGGGTCGGGGCACCGGGGAGCTGTTTTTT. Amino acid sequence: CASSESRGRGTGELFF.

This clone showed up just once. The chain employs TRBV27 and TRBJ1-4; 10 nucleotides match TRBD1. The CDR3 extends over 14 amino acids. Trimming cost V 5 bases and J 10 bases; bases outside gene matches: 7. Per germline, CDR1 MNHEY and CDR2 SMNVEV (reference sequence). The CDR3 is CASSIDRGQGKLFF. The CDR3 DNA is TGTGCCAGCAGTATTGACAGGGGGCAGGGAAAACTGTTTTTT.

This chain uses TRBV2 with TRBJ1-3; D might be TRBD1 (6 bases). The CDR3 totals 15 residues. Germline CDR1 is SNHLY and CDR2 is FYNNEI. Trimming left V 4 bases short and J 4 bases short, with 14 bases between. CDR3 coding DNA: TGTGCCAGCAGTGGAGGCCAGGGGTTCGGAAACACCATATATTTT. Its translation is CASSGGQGFGNTIYF.

The CDR3 loop is CSGASTDTQYF. The CDR3 nucleotides are TGCAGCGGGGCTAGCACAGATACGCAGTATTTT. The V gene is TRBV29-1, the J gene TRBJ2-3; no definite D call. The V end was cut by 7 bases, the J end by 0 bases, with 5 bases between. Germline CDR1 reads SQVTM; CDR2 reads ANQGSEA. The CDR3 spans 11 residues.

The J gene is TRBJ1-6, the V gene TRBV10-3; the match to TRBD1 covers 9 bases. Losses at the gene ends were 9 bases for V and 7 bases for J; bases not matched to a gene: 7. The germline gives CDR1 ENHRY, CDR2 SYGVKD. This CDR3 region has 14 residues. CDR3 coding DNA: TGTGCCATTCAACAGGGGGCACAAAATTCACCCCTCCACTTT. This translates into CAIQQGAQNSPLHF.

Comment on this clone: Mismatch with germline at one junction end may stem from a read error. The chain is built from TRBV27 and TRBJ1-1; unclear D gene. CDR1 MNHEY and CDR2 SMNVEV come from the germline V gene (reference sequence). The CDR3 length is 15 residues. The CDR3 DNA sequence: TGTGCCAGCAGTCCCAGTTCTTGGATACGCACTGAAGCTTTTTTT. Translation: CASSPSSWIRTEAFF.

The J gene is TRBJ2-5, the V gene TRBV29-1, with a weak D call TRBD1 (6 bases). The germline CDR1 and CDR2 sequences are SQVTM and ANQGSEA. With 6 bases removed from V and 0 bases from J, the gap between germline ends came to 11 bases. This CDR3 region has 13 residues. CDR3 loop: CSVGQTYQETQYF. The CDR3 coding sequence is TGCAGCGTCGGACAGACGTACCAAGAGACCCAGTACTTC.